The T cell receptor (beta chain) described here comes from a study of cytomegalovirus exposure and HLA in healthy donors. On this clone: Its antigen remains unknown.

Clones were read by immunoSEQ multiplex PCR, and TCRdb kept only the in-frame ones, dropping some. This sample has over 150,000 clones, with about 90% found just once. Study results and caveats: In vitro assays verified that a few CMV-associated chains recognized CMV antigens specifically. Subsequent analysis of the 100 to 150 validation repertoires found a tendency for first-cohort TCR clusters to co-occur.

The V gene lost 2 bases and the J gene lost 3 bases, with 14 bases spanning the gap. Per germline, CDR1 SGHVS and CDR2 FQNEAQ. This CDR3 has 15 residues. The TCR was taken from a woman aged 18-29 years in good health and CMV-seropositive. The chain combines TRBV7-8 with TRBJ2-7, with D possibly being TRBD1 (6 bases). The sequenced sample consisted of PBMCs. CDR3 sequence (DNA): TGTGCCAGCAGCTTATCTTCAGGGGCCCTCTACGAGCAGTACTTC. Translation: CASSLSSGALYEQYF.